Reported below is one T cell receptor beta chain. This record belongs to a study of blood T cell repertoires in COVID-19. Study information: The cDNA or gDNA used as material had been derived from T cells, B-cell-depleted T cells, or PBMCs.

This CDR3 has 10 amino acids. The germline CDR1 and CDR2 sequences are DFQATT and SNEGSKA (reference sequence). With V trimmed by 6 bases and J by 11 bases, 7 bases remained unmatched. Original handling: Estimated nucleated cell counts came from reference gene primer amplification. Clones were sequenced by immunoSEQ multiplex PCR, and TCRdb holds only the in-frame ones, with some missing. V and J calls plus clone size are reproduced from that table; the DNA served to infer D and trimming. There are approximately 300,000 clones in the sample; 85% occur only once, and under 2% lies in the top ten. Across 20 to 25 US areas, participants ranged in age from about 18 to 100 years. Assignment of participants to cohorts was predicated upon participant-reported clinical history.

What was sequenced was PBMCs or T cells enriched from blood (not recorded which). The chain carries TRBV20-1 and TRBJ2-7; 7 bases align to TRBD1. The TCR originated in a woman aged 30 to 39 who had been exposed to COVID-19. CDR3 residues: CSAVEGQKYF. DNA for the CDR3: TGCAGTGCAGTCGAGGGACAGAAGTACTTC.